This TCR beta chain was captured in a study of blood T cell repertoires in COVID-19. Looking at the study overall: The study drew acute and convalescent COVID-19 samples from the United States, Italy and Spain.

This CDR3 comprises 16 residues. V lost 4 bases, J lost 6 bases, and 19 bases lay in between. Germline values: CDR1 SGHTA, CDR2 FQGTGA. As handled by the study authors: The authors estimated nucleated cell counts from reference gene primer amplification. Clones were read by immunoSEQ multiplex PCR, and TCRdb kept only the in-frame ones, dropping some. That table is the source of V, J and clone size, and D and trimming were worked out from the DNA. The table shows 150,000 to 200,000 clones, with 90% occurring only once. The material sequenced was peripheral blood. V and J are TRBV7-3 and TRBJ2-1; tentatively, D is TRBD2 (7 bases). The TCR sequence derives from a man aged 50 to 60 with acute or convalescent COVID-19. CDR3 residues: CASSSLGGGGFNEQFF. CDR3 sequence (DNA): TGTGCCAGCAGCTCCCTGGGGGGCGGGGGTTTCAATGAGCAGTTCTTC.